The 3 T cell receptor beta chains in this list originate from one sample, sequenced in a study of cytomegalovirus exposure and HLA in healthy donors. PCR used 60 Vbeta primers and 13 Jbeta primers. Clones were read by immunoSEQ multiplex PCR, and TCRdb kept only the in-frame ones, dropping some. This table holds roughly 40,000 clones, roughly 80% found once. The sample taken for sequencing was PBMCs. The receptors originated from a man between 50 and 59 years old in good health and CMV-seronegative.

The chain is built from TRBV6-5 and TRBJ1-2; TRBD1 is a possible D gene (5 bases). This CDR3 has 15 residues. Between the trimmed V and J ends, which lost 6 bases and 3 bases, there was a span of 17 bases. Germline CDR1 MNHEY, CDR2 SVGAGI. CDR3 loop: CASRRDRQPYYGYTF. In DNA form, the CDR3 reads TGTGCCAGCAGGCGGGACCGCCAGCCCTACTATGGCTACACCTTC.

In this sample, this clone turned up once. The chain has TRBV5-8 and TRBJ2-5, with D tentatively TRBD1 (5 bases). The J call may be wrong; the DNA end is better matched by TRBJ2-7. This CDR3 has 14 residues. Per germline, CDR1 SGHTS and CDR2 YDEGEE. The CDR3 DNA reads as TGTGCCAGCAGCTTGGATGGCAGGGTTTACGAGCAGTACTTC. Amino acids: CASSLDGRVYEQYF.

The chain has TRBV5-5 and TRBJ1-5; 9 bases are a match to TRBD1. Germline V gene lookup returns CDR1 SGHKS and CDR2 YYEKEE (reference sequence). This CDR3 comprises 14 residues. After removal of 0 bases from V and 6 bases from J, the junction contained 1 base not matched to a gene. CDR3 DNA sequence: TGTGCCAGCAGCTTGGGACAGGGGGGTCAGCCCCAGCATTTT. The encoded protein is CASSLGQGGQPQHF.